The next 14 T cell receptor beta chains were all read from a single sample in a study of spatial heterogeneity in lung cancer. TCRdb ran MiXCR on the 5' RACE reads and lists one entry per CDR3 protein. The repertoire holds 1,500 to 2,000 distinct CDR3 sequences, with 5.2% as singletons. The study's findings and limits: Tracking of tumor mutation counts was seen in expanded intratumoral alpha and beta TCR counts.

No antigen is known for these receptors. This sample's time point: sample taken at primary tumor resection. The source was lung tumor tissue, collected at surgery. The receptor set was obtained from a male donor with early-stage non-small cell lung cancer.

This clonotype is categorized as large. The V and J genes are TRBV5-1 and TRBJ2-7; 8 nucleotides agree with TRBD2. In germline, CDR1 is SGHRS, CDR2 YFSETQ. The CDR3 covers 15 residues. With V trimmed by 0 bases and J by 5 bases, 7 bases remained unmatched. CDR3 residues: CASSLEGSGVNEQYF. DNA for the CDR3: TGCGCCAGCAGCTTGGAGGGTAGCGGGGTCAACGAGCAGTACTTC. Drawing the rest from reference TRBV5-1 and TRBJ2-7, the complete variable domain is KAGVTQTPRYLIKTRGQQVTLSCSPISGHRSVSWYQQTPGQGLQFLFEYFSETQRNKGNFPGRFSGRQFSNSRSEMNVSTLELGDSALYLCASSLEGSGVNEQYFGPGTRLTVT.

This clonotype qualifies as medium-sized. The chain uses TRBV7-2 and TRBJ2-2; 7 bases are shared with TRBD1. The CDR3 contains 16 residues. The V and J ends lost 6 bases and 2 bases, in that order; junction bases with no gene match: 9. In germline, CDR1 is SGHTA, CDR2 FQGNSA. CDR3 sequence reads: CASRSPGQINTGELFF. CDR3 nucleotide sequence: TGTGCCAGCAGATCGCCGGGACAGATAAACACCGGGGAGCTGTTTTTT.

Judged by abundance, this clonotype is medium-sized. The chain combines TRBV18 with TRBJ1-2; TRBD1 matches at 7 bases. With 2 bases clipped from V and 6 bases from J, the junction kept 6 bases outside the gene matches. CDR3 length equals 14 residues. Germline V gives CDR1 KGHSH, CDR2 LQKENI. CDR3 nucleotide sequence: TGTGCCAGCTCACCATACCAGGGGGAAGATGGCTACACCTTC. Its protein is CASSPYQGEDGYTF.

This clonotype rates as large. The gene calls are TRBV12-3 or TRBV12-4 and TRBJ2-1; 8 bases are a match to TRBD1. Trimming removed 6 bases from V and 4 bases from J; junction bases left unmatched: 5. The CDR3 is 14 residues long. CDR3 in DNA: TGTGCCAGCAGCCCAAGGACAGGGTACAATGAGCAGTTCTTC. Protein product: CASSPRTGYNEQFF.

Sample share makes this clonotype medium-sized. The chain uses TRBV6-5 and TRBJ2-7, with 9 bases lining up with TRBD1. The germline gives CDR1 MNHEY, CDR2 SVGAGI. The CDR3 spans 15 residues. V trimming: 2 bases; J trimming: 2 bases; junction bases outside the gene matches: 4. The CDR3 loop reads CASSYRGQGTYEQYF. The CDR3 DNA reads as TGTGCCAGCAGTTACAGGGGACAGGGAACCTACGAGCAGTACTTC.

This clonotype counts as medium-sized. The gene calls are TRBV19 and TRBJ2-2, with D hard to call. CDR3 length: 12 residues. Germline lookup yields CDR1 LNHDA and CDR2 SQIVND (reference sequence). Trimming removed 1 base at V and 8 bases at J, with 5 bases between. In DNA form, the CDR3 reads TGTGCCAGTAGTATAGTTCAGGGGGAGCTGTTTTTT. Translated: CASSIVQGELFF.

This clonotype is medium-sized by share. The rearrangement links TRBV28 to TRBJ2-3, with 13 bases identical to TRBD2. Germline CDR1 and CDR2: MDHEN and SYDVKM. V lost 4 bases, J lost 0 bases, and 13 bases stayed unmatched. CDR3 length: 20 amino acids. The CDR3 coding sequence is TGTGCCAGCAGTTCCCGTCACCGGGGACTAGCGGGACATAGCACAGATACGCAGTATTTT. The encoded protein is CASSSRHRGLAGHSTDTQYF.

J is TRBJ1-5 and V is TRBV6-2 or TRBV6-3; D is unclear. V was pared by 6 bases and J by 0 bases, with 9 bases between. Germline loops: CDR1 MNHEY, CDR2 SVGEGT. The CDR3 runs 14 residues. CDR3 coding DNA: TGTGCCAGCAGGCGGACGGCTAGCAATCAGCCCCAGCATTTT. Translation gives CASRRTASNQPQHF.

Within the sample, this clonotype is medium-sized. The V gene is TRBV19, the J gene TRBJ2-1; 7 bases map to TRBD1. Germline values: CDR1 LNHDA, CDR2 SQIVND (reference sequence). Losses at the gene ends were 8 bases for V and 4 bases for J; bases not matched to a gene: 14. The CDR3 loop spans 16 amino acids. The CDR3 nucleotides read TGTGCCAGTTCCGGGCGAACGGGACAGAGATACAATGAGCAGTTCTTC. Amino acid sequence: CASSGRTGQRYNEQFF.

This clonotype is deemed medium-sized (0.01 to 0.1%). The gene calls are TRBV29-1 and TRBJ2-3; TRBD2 matches at 10 bases. V shed 4 bases and J 3 bases; nucleotides not matched to a gene: 7. Germline loops: CDR1 SQVTM, CDR2 ANQGSEA. This CDR3 region has 15 residues. The CDR3 nucleotides read TGCAGCGTTGGAAATCTAGCGGGAGTAACAGATACGCAGTATTTT. Translating gives CSVGNLAGVTDTQYF.

This clonotype qualifies as medium-sized. This chain connects TRBV18 to TRBJ1-3, with D unclear. There are 15 residues in the CDR3. Germline lookup yields CDR1 KGHSH and CDR2 LQKENI. Between the trimmed V and J ends, which lost 3 bases and 3 bases, there was a span of 12 bases. The CDR3 nucleotides are TGTGCCAGCTCACCTCACACCGGGGATGGAAACACCATATATTTT. It encodes CASSPHTGDGNTIYF.

The chain uses TRBV20-1 and TRBJ2-1, with 13 bases aligning to TRBD2. V trimming: 5 bases; J trimming: 7 bases; junction bases outside the gene matches: 5. The CDR3 runs 14 residues. CDR1 and CDR2 from the germline V gene are DFQATT and SNEGSKA (reference sequence). In DNA, the CDR3 is TGCAGTGCTGAAGGGACTAGCGGGGTTAATGAGCAGTTCTTC. It specifies CSAEGTSGVNEQFF.

The chain combines TRBV7-3 with TRBJ2-5; TRBD1 matches 7 bases. V shed 4 bases and J 4 bases; nucleotides not matched to a gene: 9. The length of the CDR3 is 15 residues. CDR1 SGHTA and CDR2 FQGTGA come from the germline V gene. CDR3 nucleotide sequence: TGTGCCAGCAGCTCTGCAGAGACAGGGAGAGAGACCCAGTACTTC. Translation gives CASSSAETGRETQYF.

Relative to its sample, this clonotype is medium-sized. This chain links TRBV5-1 with TRBJ2-1; D gene ambiguous. V lost 4 bases to trimming and J lost 3 bases, with 14 bases between them. The CDR3 runs to 15 residues. Per germline, CDR1 SGHRS and CDR2 YFSETQ. This CDR3 reads CASSETGSIYNEQFF. As DNA, the CDR3 is TGCGCCAGCAGCGAAACCGGTTCGATCTACAATGAGCAGTTCTTC.